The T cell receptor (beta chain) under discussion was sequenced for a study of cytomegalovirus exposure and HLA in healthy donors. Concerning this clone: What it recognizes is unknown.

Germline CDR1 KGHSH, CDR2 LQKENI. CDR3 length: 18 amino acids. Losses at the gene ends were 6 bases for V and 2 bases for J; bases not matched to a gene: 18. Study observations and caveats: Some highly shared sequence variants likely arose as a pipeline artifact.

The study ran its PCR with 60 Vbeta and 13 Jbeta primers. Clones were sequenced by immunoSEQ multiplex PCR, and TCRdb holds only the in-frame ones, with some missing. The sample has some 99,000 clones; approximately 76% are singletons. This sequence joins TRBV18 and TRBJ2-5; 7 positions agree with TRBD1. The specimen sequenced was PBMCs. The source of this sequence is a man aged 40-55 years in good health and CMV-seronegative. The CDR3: CASSQLRVPGTAQETQYF. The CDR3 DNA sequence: TGTGCCAGCTCGCAACTCAGAGTCCCAGGGACAGCACAAGAGACCCAGTACTTC.